Detailed here is one T cell receptor (beta chain). What it binds is not known. This sample was included in a study of cytomegalovirus exposure and HLA in healthy donors. The study, taken as a whole, reports: The HLA-A and HLA-B alleles of most subjects were reportedly predicted accurately from TCR beta sequences. Indistinguishability led to the exclusion of some V segments, TRBV6-2 and TRBV6-3 included.

Per germline, CDR1 LGHNA and CDR2 YNFKEQ. After removal of 0 bases from V and 7 bases from J, the junction contained 8 bases not matched to a gene. This CDR3 contains 17 residues. PCR was performed using 60 Vbeta and 13 Jbeta primers. Using immunoSEQ multiplex PCR, the repertoire was profiled, and TCRdb retains in-frame clones only, with some absent. The data contain 200,000 to 250,000 clones, around 76% of them seen just once; the ten biggest clones take up around 5.4%. This TCR derives from a woman between 40 and 55 years old in good health and CMV-seropositive. The chain carries TRBV4-2 and TRBJ2-2, with 10 bases identical to TRBD2. Sequencing used PBMCs. The CDR3 DNA follows: TGTGCCAGCAGCCAAGAAGGAGCGGGAGGGCCGAACGGGGAGCTGTTTTTT. It is translated as CASSQEGAGGPNGELFF.